Listed here are 6 T cell receptor beta chains from one sample, sequenced in a study of blood T cell repertoires in COVID-19. Repertoires were generated with immunoSEQ multiplex PCR, while TCRdb's copy carries only in-frame clones and drops some. The table has over 350,000 clones, around 90% seen once; the top ten hold just under 2%. Sequencing was done on a sample of PBMCs or T cells enriched from blood (not recorded which). The receptors were sampled from a woman aged 18-30 years with acute COVID-19.

The V and J genes are TRBV4-2 and TRBJ2-1; 7 bases map to TRBD1. V was pared by 1 base and J by 7 bases, with 7 bases of the junction left unmatched. The CDR3 has 15 residues. Looked up from germline, CDR1 is LGHNA and CDR2 is YNFKEQ. The CDR3 here is CASSQAPGGQNEQFF. CDR3 nucleotides: TGTGCCAGCAGCCAAGCCCCAGGGGGTCAAAATGAGCAGTTCTTC.

This chain connects TRBV7-9 to TRBJ2-1, with 9 bases lining up with TRBD2. J gave up 5 bases and V 1 base, and 3 bases lay outside the gene matches. The CDR3 is 15 amino acids. Germline CDR1 is SEHNR and CDR2 is FQNEAQ (reference sequence). CDR3 protein: CASSLEGGRDNEQFF. In nucleotides, the CDR3 is TGTGCCAGCAGCTTAGAGGGCGGGAGGGACAATGAGCAGTTCTTC. Supplemented by reference TRBV7-9 and TRBJ2-1, the full variable domain reads DTGVSQNPRHKITKRGQNVTFRCDPISEHNRLYWYRQTLGQGPEFLTYFQNEAQLEKSRLLSDRFSAERPKGSFSTLEIQRTEQGDSAMYLCASSLEGGRDNEQFFGPGTRLTVL.

This chain links TRBV20-1 with TRBJ2-1; TRBD2 matches 13 bases. Germline CDR1 reads DFQATT; CDR2 reads SNEGSKA (reference sequence). With 3 bases clipped from V and 6 bases from J, the junction kept 8 bases outside the gene matches. The CDR3 contains 16 residues. Written as DNA, the CDR3 is TGCAGTGCTAGTCCCCTTACTAGCGGGGGGGCCAATGAGCAGTTCTTC. Its translation: CSASPLTSGGANEQFF.

This clone was seen only a few times. V and J are TRBV19 and TRBJ1-1; D is possibly TRBD1 (6 bases). The length of the CDR3 is 14 residues. The V gene lost 5 bases and the J gene lost 2 bases, with 12 bases spanning the gap. CDR1 is LNHDA and CDR2 is SQIVND in the germline V gene (reference sequence). The CDR3 here is CASSHTGINTEAFF. CDR3 DNA: TGTGCCAGTAGTCATACAGGGATTAACACTGAAGCTTTCTTT. Filled out from reference TRBV19 and TRBJ1-1, the complete variable domain reads DGGITQSPKYLFRKEGQNVTLSCEQNLNHDAMYWYRQDPGQGLRLIYYSQIVNDFQKGDIAEGYSVSREKKESFPLTVTSAQKNPTAFYLCASSHTGINTEAFFGQGTRLTVV.

The chain carries TRBV7-2 and TRBJ1-5; D is unclear. V was clipped by 5 bases and J by 0 bases, with 11 bases between them. The CDR3 length is 15 residues. CDR1 is SGHTA, CDR2 FQGNSA, per germline. The CDR3 reads CASSRLRGSNQPQHF. In DNA form, the CDR3 reads TGTGCCAGCAGCCGCCTCCGGGGTAGCAATCAGCCCCAGCATTTT.

V and J are TRBV5-1 and TRBJ2-1, with TRBD2 matching 7 bases. The CDR3 sequence is 14 residues long. Per germline, CDR1 SGHRS and CDR2 YFSETQ. V trimming: 6 bases; J trimming: 5 bases; junction bases outside the gene matches: 8. The CDR3 DNA is TGCGCCAGCACCGAACTAGCGTCCGACAATGAGCAGTTCTTC. This encodes CASTELASDNEQFF.